The clone carrying this T cell receptor (beta chain) was picked up many times. Its antigen is unidentified. Using its own MiXCR run on the reads, TCRdb lists one record per CDR3 protein. The sample has around 550,000 distinct CDR3 sequences; around 27% are singletons. The J segment lost 5 bases and the V segment lost 5 bases, leaving 6 bases of the junction unmatched. This CDR3 comprises 15 residues. Germline-derived CDR1 and CDR2 are SEHNR and FQNEAQ (reference sequence). The sample is drawn from a study of T cell repertoires in cytomegalovirus infection. On the study more broadly: Public TCR beta signatures provided an indication of both CMV infection and a matching HLA type.

The study's findings and limits: Of the TCR beta families, the public ones yielded a cumulative frequency that identified carriers of CMV plus the relevant HLA. Ex vivo responses were dominated by HLA-C-restricted CMV-specific TCR beta clonotypes.

This chain joins TRBV7-9 and TRBJ1-4, with TRBD1 matching over 9 bases. The receptor was derived from a human donor in good health (CMV status not recorded). Some clones in this sample may be carry-over from other donors' samples. The sequencing input was PBMCs. The CDR3 nucleotides are TGTGCCAGCAGCCGTGGGACAGGGCAAAATGAAAAACTGTTTTTT. Its translation is CASSRGTGQNEKLFF.